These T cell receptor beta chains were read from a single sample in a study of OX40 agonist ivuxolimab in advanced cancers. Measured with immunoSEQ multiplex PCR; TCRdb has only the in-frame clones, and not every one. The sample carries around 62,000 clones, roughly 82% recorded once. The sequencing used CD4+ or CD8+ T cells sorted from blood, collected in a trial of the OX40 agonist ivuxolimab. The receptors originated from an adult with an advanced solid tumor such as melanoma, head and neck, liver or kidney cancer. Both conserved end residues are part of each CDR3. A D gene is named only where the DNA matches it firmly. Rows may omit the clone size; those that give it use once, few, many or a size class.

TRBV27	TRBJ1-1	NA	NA	CASSLISGRGNTEAFF	TGTGCCAGCAGTTTAATTAGTGGGCGCGGGAACACTGAAGCTTTCTTT
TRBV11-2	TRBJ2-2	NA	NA	CASSPKASAGAEVGELFF	TGTGCCAGCAGCCCCAAAGCATCGGCGGGGGCCGAGGTCGGGGAGCTGTTTTTT
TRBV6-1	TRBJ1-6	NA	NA	CASSGPSRINSPLHF	TGTGCCAGCAGCGGCCCCAGCCGCATTAATTCACCCCTCCACTTT
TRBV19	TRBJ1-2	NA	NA	CASSPGGGGYGYTF	TGTGCCAGTAGTCCCGGAGGGGGTGGATATGGCTACACCTTC
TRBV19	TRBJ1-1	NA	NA	CASSMGRVTEAFF	TGTGCCAGTAGTATGGGGAGGGTCACTGAAGCTTTCTTT
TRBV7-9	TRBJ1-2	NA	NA	CASSHPEVGIYGYTF	TGTGCCAGCAGCCACCCGGAAGTGGGAATCTATGGCTACACCTTC
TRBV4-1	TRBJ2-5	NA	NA	CASSTGGYTTETQYF	TGCGCCAGCAGCACTGGCGGGTACACGACCGAGACCCAGTACTTC
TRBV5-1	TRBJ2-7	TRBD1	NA	CASSLATGTGISYEQYF	TGCGCCAGCAGCTTGGCCACCGGGACAGGGATCTCCTACGAGCAGTACTTC
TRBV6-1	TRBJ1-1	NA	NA	CASSGVSGTEAFF	TGTGCCAGCAGTGGAGTCTCGGGGACTGAAGCTTTCTTT
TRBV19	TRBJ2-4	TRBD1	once	CASSPGTVWNIQYF	TGTGCCAGTAGCCCTGGGACAGTTTGGAACATTCAGTACTTC
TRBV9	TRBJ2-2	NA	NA	CASSRENTGELFF	TGTGCCAGCTCCAGAGAGAACACCGGGGAGCTGTTTTTT
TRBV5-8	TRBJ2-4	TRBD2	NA	CASSSFAGGKNIQYF	TGTGCCAGCAGCTCGTTCGCGGGGGGAAAAAACATTCAGTACTTC
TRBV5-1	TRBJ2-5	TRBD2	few	CASSRQPGGERKTQYF	TGCGCCAGCAGCCGACAACCGGGGGGAGAGAGGAAGACCCAGTACTTC
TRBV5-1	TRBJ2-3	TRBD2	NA	CASSPATSGGIGTDTQYF	TGCGCCAGCAGCCCGGCGACTAGCGGGGGCATTGGCACAGATACGCAGTATTTT
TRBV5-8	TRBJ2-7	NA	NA	CASSLSRGALYEQYF	TGTGCCAGCAGCTTGTCTCGGGGGGCCCTCTACGAGCAGTACTTC
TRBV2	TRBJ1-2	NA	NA	CASIKDSSNYGYTF	TGTGCCAGCATCAAGGACAGCTCTAACTATGGCTACACCTTC
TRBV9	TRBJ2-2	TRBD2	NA	CASSTLGGETGELFF	TGTGCCAGCAGCACCCTCGGGGGGGAAACCGGGGAGCTGTTTTTT
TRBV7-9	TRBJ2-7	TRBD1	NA	CASSPRQGLYEQYF	TGTGCCAGCAGCCCACGACAGGGTCTGTATGAGCAGTACTTC
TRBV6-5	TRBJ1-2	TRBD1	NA	CASSPGRGRTYGYTF	TGTGCCAGCAGTCCCGGGAGGGGGCGAACCTATGGCTACACCTTC
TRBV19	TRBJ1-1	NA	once	CASSIWGGTEAFF	TGTGCCAGTAGTATATGGGGCGGGACTGAAGCTTTCTTT
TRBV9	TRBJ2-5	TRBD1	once	CASSPSGQGVQETQYF	TGTGCCAGCAGCCCTTCCGGACAGGGGGTCCAAGAGACCCAGTACTTC
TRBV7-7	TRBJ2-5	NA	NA	CASSSSSGFPGETQYF	TGTGCTAGCAGCTCTTCCTCAGGGTTTCCCGGGGAGACCCAGTACTTC
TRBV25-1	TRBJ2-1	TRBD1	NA	CASSGTGQGEQFF	TGTGCCAGCAGCGGGACAGGGCAAGGTGAGCAGTTCTTC
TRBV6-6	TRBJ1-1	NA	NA	CASSYVTGDATEAFF	TGTGCCAGCAGTTACGTTACTGGAGATGCTACTGAAGCTTTCTTT
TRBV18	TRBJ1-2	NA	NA	CASSPTDQGLYGYTF	TGTGCCAGCTCTCCTACGGATCAGGGCCTCTATGGCTACACCTTC
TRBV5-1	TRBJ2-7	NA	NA	CASSLAYSGTVSSYEQYF	TGCGCCAGCAGCTTGGCTTATTCTGGGACGGTCAGTTCCTACGAGCAGTACTTC
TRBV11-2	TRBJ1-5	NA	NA	CASSGGTASNQPQHF	TGTGCCAGCAGCGGCGGTACGGCTAGCAATCAGCCCCAGCATTTT
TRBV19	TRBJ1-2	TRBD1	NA	CASSGQAYGYTF	TGTGCCAGTAGCGGACAGGCCTATGGCTACACCTTC
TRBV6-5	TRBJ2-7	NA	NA	CASSYTIQYEQYF	TGTGCCAGCAGTTACACAATACAATACGAGCAGTACTTC
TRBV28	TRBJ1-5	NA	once	CASSTQNQPQHF	TGTGCCAGCAGTACCCAGAATCAGCCCCAGCATTTT
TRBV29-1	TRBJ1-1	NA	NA	CSVEVSPNTEAFF	TGCAGCGTTGAAGTATCTCCGAACACTGAAGCTTTCTTT
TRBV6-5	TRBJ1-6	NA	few	CASRTGQSFSPLHF	TGTGCCAGCAGAACAGGACAGAGCTTTTCACCCCTCCACTTT
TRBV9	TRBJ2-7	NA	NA	CASSVQTGLDEQYF	TGTGCCAGCAGCGTTCAAACGGGACTCGACGAGCAGTACTTC
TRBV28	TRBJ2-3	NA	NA	CASSSLDSLQRDTQYF	TGTGCCAGCAGTTCTCTCGACAGTCTCCAAAGAGATACGCAGTATTTT
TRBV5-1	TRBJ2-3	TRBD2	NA	CASSLDGSGGPDTQYF	TGCGCCAGCAGCTTGGATGGTAGCGGGGGGCCAGATACGCAGTATTTT
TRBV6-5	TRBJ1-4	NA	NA	CASSYGRSEKLFF	TGTGCCAGCAGTTACGGACGGAGTGAAAAACTGTTTTTT
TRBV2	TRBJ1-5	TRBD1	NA	CASSSTGGSNQPQHF	TGTGCCAGCAGCTCGACAGGGGGGAGCAATCAGCCCCAGCATTTT
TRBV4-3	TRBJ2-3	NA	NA	CASSLDGTDTQYF	TGCGCCAGCAGCTTGGACGGAACAGATACGCAGTATTTT